This section outlines one T cell receptor beta chain sequence together with its context. The antigen is undetermined. The data derive from a study of cytomegalovirus exposure and HLA in healthy donors. Study context: In an early release, HLA-typed donors contributed tens of millions of unique TCR sequences.

V shed 2 bases and J 5 bases; nucleotides not matched to a gene: 8. CDR1 is SGHTA, CDR2 FQGNSA, per germline. CDR3 length: 15 residues. Each donor's status was that of a healthy bone marrow donor. Study-level findings and limits: By HLA locus, TCR association rates varied in a later analysis, with DRB1 showing the most and HLA-C the fewest. As confirmed in vitro, a few CMV-associated chains were specific for CMV antigens.

The PCR ran on 60 Vbeta and 13 Jbeta primers. The repertoire was sequenced with immunoSEQ multiplex PCR; TCRdb's copy has only in-frame clones and lacks some. The repertoire holds fewer than 200,000 clones, with about 80% as singletons. The sequenced sample consisted of PBMCs. This TCR was recovered from a woman between 25 and 40 years old in good health and CMV-seronegative. The chain joins TRBV7-2 to TRBJ2-7; TRBD1 matches 8 bases. CDR3 region: CASSLNGQGFHEQYF. The CDR3 DNA sequence: TGTGCCAGCAGCTTAAACGGACAGGGTTTCCACGAGCAGTACTTC.